This T cell receptor beta chain stems from a study of blood T cell repertoires in COVID-19. Study details: Donors in the United States, Italy and Spain gave samples during acute or convalescent COVID-19.

Method: immunoSEQ multiplex PCR; TCRdb's copy keeps in-frame clones and lacks some. The table shows about 440,000 clones, with 75% to 90% occurring only once. V was pared by 6 bases and J by 4 bases, with 4 bases of the junction left unmatched. The CDR3 is 13 residues long. Specimen: peripheral blood. The TCR comes from a woman aged 25 to 39 with acute or convalescent COVID-19. The chain has TRBV12-3 or TRBV12-4 and TRBJ1-2; 8 bases are a match to TRBD1. The CDR3 DNA reads TGTGCCAGCAGCGACAGGGGTATCTATGGCTACACCTTC. Its protein is CASSDRGIYGYTF.